This is a list of T cell receptor beta chains from one sample in a study of PD-L1 blockade in urothelial cancer. Clones were sequenced by immunoSEQ multiplex PCR, and TCRdb holds only the in-frame ones, with some missing. The sample includes tens of thousands of clones, approximately 85% seen only once; the top ten take 6.8%. The sequencing here drew on PBMCs, taken around atezolizumab (anti-PD-L1) treatment. The source of these receptors is a man aged 55 to 70 with urothelial cancer. The CDR3 runs from the conserved cysteine through the conserved F or W. Fields, in order: J gene, V gene, D gene, clone size, CDR3 protein, CDR3 DNA. The D gene is left open where the match is weak. For some rows the clone size is stated as once, few or many, or as a class when expanded; others skip it.

J gene: TRBJ2-3
V gene: TRBV19
D gene: TRBD1
clone size: -
CDR3 protein: CASTRDRGTDTQYF
CDR3 DNA: TGTGCCAGTACCCGGGACAGGGGCACAGATACGCAGTATTTT

J gene: TRBJ2-1
V gene: TRBV19
D gene: -
clone size: -
CDR3 protein: CASSIEGLGNLYNEQFF
CDR3 DNA: TGTGCCAGTAGTATAGAGGGACTGGGGAACTTGTACAATGAGCAGTTCTTC

J gene: TRBJ2-1
V gene: TRBV29-1
D gene: -
clone size: -
CDR3 protein: CSVSGGPRNEQFF
CDR3 DNA: TGCAGCGTTTCCGGGGGGCCGAGGAATGAGCAGTTCTTC

J gene: TRBJ2-7
V gene: TRBV6-1
D gene: TRBD2
clone size: -
CDR3 protein: CASSEVAGGSYEQYF
CDR3 DNA: TGTGCCAGCAGTGAGGTTGCGGGGGGGTCCTACGAGCAGTACTTC

J gene: TRBJ2-4
V gene: TRBV10-3
D gene: -
clone size: -
CDR3 protein: CAISGGLAKNIQYF
CDR3 DNA: TGTGCCATCAGTGGCGGACTAGCCAAAAACATTCAGTACTTC

J gene: TRBJ2-5
V gene: TRBV7-9
D gene: -
clone size: -
CDR3 protein: CASSGQGWQETQYF
CDR3 DNA: TGTGCCAGCAGCGGTCAGGGGTGGCAAGAGACCCAGTACTTC

J gene: TRBJ1-2
V gene: TRBV9
D gene: -
clone size: -
CDR3 protein: CASSVAVEAGGYTF
CDR3 DNA: TGTGCCAGCAGCGTAGCGGTGGAGGCAGGTGGCTACACCTTC

J gene: TRBJ1-6
V gene: TRBV6-1
D gene: TRBD1
clone size: -
CDR3 protein: CASSVDREAGSPLHF
CDR3 DNA: TGTGCCAGCAGTGTTGACAGGGAGGCGGGTTCACCCCTCCACTTT

J gene: TRBJ2-1
V gene: TRBV27
D gene: -
clone size: -
CDR3 protein: CASSIKAGARSYNEQFF
CDR3 DNA: TGTGCCAGCAGTATAAAGGCGGGGGCCCGCTCCTACAATGAGCAGTTCTTC

J gene: TRBJ2-5
V gene: TRBV28
D gene: -
clone size: -
CDR3 protein: CATLQGRQETQYF
CDR3 DNA: TGTGCCACACTCCAGGGGCGGCAAGAGACCCAGTACTTC

J gene: TRBJ2-5
V gene: TRBV7-2
D gene: TRBD2
clone size: -
CDR3 protein: CASSPRTSGGHETQYF
CDR3 DNA: TGTGCCAGCAGCCCACGGACTAGCGGGGGGCATGAGACCCAGTACTTC

J gene: TRBJ1-2
V gene: TRBV28
D gene: TRBD1
clone size: once
CDR3 protein: CASRAGTGKYGYTF
CDR3 DNA: TGTGCCAGCAGGGCCGGGACAGGGAAATATGGCTACACCTTC

J gene: TRBJ1-6
V gene: TRBV6-5
D gene: -
clone size: -
CDR3 protein: CASSSWGVRGSPLHF
CDR3 DNA: TGTGCCAGCAGTAGCTGGGGCGTCCGAGGCTCACCCCTCCACTTT

J gene: TRBJ1-4
V gene: TRBV7-8
D gene: -
clone size: -
CDR3 protein: CASSRATATNEKLFF
CDR3 DNA: TGTGCCAGCAGCCGGGCGACAGCAACTAATGAAAAACTGTTTTTT

J gene: TRBJ2-1
V gene: TRBV27
D gene: -
clone size: -
CDR3 protein: CASSSMTSSYNEQFF
CDR3 DNA: TGTGCCAGCAGTTCGATGACATCTTCCTACAATGAGCAGTTCTTC

J gene: TRBJ1-1
V gene: TRBV23-1
D gene: -
clone size: few
CDR3 protein: CASLPGFRTEAFF
CDR3 DNA: TGCGCCAGCCTTCCAGGGTTTCGAACTGAAGCTTTCTTT

J gene: TRBJ1-1
V gene: TRBV11-1
D gene: TRBD1
clone size: -
CDR3 protein: CASSLRTGSVNTEAFF
CDR3 DNA: TGTGCCAGCAGCCTTCGGACAGGGAGCGTGAACACTGAAGCTTTCTTT

J gene: TRBJ2-5
V gene: TRBV6-5
D gene: -
clone size: -
CDR3 protein: CASSYSNSGRGETQYF
CDR3 DNA: TGTGCCAGCAGTTACTCAAATTCAGGGCGGGGCGAGACCCAGTACTTC

J gene: TRBJ1-3
V gene: TRBV7-9
D gene: -
clone size: -
CDR3 protein: CASTESGAHFSGNTIYF
CDR3 DNA: TGTGCCAGCACCGAGTCAGGCGCACACTTCTCTGGAAACACCATATATTTT

J gene: TRBJ1-4
V gene: TRBV19
D gene: -
clone size: -
CDR3 protein: CASSRTATNEKLFF
CDR3 DNA: TGTGCCAGTAGTAGGACAGCAACTAATGAAAAACTGTTTTTT

J gene: TRBJ2-1
V gene: TRBV6-5
D gene: -
clone size: once
CDR3 protein: CASGDRTYTYNEQFF
CDR3 DNA: TGTGCCAGCGGAGACAGAACGTATACCTACAATGAGCAGTTCTTC

J gene: TRBJ2-1
V gene: TRBV25-1
D gene: TRBD1
clone size: few
CDR3 protein: CASSEWDSRRGEQFF
CDR3 DNA: TGTGCCAGCAGTGAATGGGACAGTCGACGAGGAGAGCAGTTCTTC

J gene: TRBJ2-2
V gene: TRBV9
D gene: TRBD2
clone size: -
CDR3 protein: CASSFGGGGESGELFF
CDR3 DNA: TGTGCCAGCAGCTTCGGCGGCGGGGGTGAGTCCGGGGAGCTGTTTTTT

J gene: TRBJ2-7
V gene: TRBV5-1
D gene: TRBD1
clone size: -
CDR3 protein: CASSVSPGTGVHEQYF
CDR3 DNA: TGCGCCAGCAGCGTCTCCCCCGGGACAGGGGTCCACGAGCAGTACTTC

J gene: TRBJ1-5
V gene: TRBV28
D gene: -
clone size: -
CDR3 protein: CASSPQEGGQPQHF
CDR3 DNA: TGTGCCAGCAGTCCTCAAGAGGGTGGGCAGCCCCAGCATTTT

J gene: TRBJ1-2
V gene: TRBV21-1
D gene: -
clone size: -
CDR3 protein: CASSIRQGAGINYGYTF
CDR3 DNA: TGTGCCAGCAGCATTAGGCAGGGGGCAGGAATTAACTATGGCTACACCTTC

J gene: TRBJ2-1
V gene: TRBV28
D gene: TRBD1
clone size: -
CDR3 protein: CASSPGGTEQFF
CDR3 DNA: TGTGCCAGCAGTCCAGGGGGAACTGAGCAGTTCTTC

J gene: TRBJ1-2
V gene: TRBV6-1
D gene: TRBD1
clone size: -
CDR3 protein: CASSEQGAAFYGYTF
CDR3 DNA: TGTGCCAGCAGTGAACAGGGGGCGGCTTTCTATGGCTACACCTTC

J gene: TRBJ2-3
V gene: TRBV9
D gene: -
clone size: -
CDR3 protein: CASSVEGSTDTQYF
CDR3 DNA: TGTGCCAGCAGCGTAGAGGGGAGCACAGATACGCAGTATTTT